This passage covers 14 T cell receptor beta chains from one sample sequenced in a study of tumor and adjacent non-tumor tissue in lung cancer. This sample's RNA came from whole unsorted tissue. Distant lung tissue was collected more than 3 cm away from the tumor edge. Three rounds of nested PCR, following a modified ARM-PCR protocol, produced the TCRbeta library. TCRdb reprocessed the multiplex PCR reads via MiXCR and lists one record per CDR3 protein. This repertoire shows approximately 100,000 distinct CDR3 sequences, over 55% found once; its top ten account for around 20%. Sequencing was carried out using distant non-tumor lung tissue. The receptors shown here come from a man between 60 and 70 years old with non-small cell lung cancer.

About this clonotype itself: One end of the junction varies from germline; a read error may be responsible. The genes are TRBV13 and TRBJ1-2; a weak D match, TRBD1 (5 bases). Germline V gene lookup returns CDR1 PRHDT and CDR2 FYEKMQ (reference sequence). The CDR3 is 17 residues long. CDR3 loop: CVSSPLIQASTGYGYTF. DNA for the CDR3: TGTGTCAGCAGCCCACTCATACAGGCTTCAACAGGCTATGGCTACACCTTC. Full variable domain (rest looked up from reference TRBV13 and TRBJ1-2): AAGVIQSPRHLIKEKRETATLKCYPIPRHDTVYWYQQGPGQDPQFLISFYEKMQSDKGSIPDRFSAQQFSDYHSELNMSSLELGDSALYFCVSSPLIQASTGYGYTFGSGTRLTVV.

Worth noting for this clonotype: One base away lies a much larger clone, so this may be a sequencing read error. J is TRBJ1-1 and V is TRBV25-1; unclear D gene. The CDR3 is made up of 14 amino acids. V lost 11 bases to trimming and J lost 3 bases, with 19 bases between them. Germline-derived CDR1 and CDR2 are MGHDK and SYGVNS. CDR3 nucleotide sequence: TGTGCCGGCACCGGAGTTAATTTTGACACTGAAGCTTTCTTT. It encodes CAGTGVNFDTEAFF.

Concerning this clonotype: A much more abundant neighbour one base away suggests this may be a read error. V usage is TRBV6-1 and J usage is TRBJ2-7; no definite D call. CDR3 length: 11 amino acids. Germline CDR1 and CDR2: MNHNS and SASEGT. CDR3 sequence (DNA): TGTACCAGCAGTGAGTACTACGAGCAGTACTTC. Translation gives CTSSEYYEQYF.

This clonotype was seen a single time. The junction departs from germline at one end; a sequencing error may be responsible. V gene TRBV11-3 combines with J gene TRBJ2-1; the D gene is possibly TRBD2 (5 bases). There are 15 residues in the CDR3. The germline V gene encodes CDR1 SGHNT and CDR2 YENEEA. In DNA, the CDR3 is TGTGTCAGCGGCCCAGAGAGCAGCTCCTACAATGAGCAGTTCTTC. This codes for CVSGPESSSYNEQFF.

This clonotype was observed a handful of times. This chain connects TRBV7-9 to TRBJ2-3; perhaps TRBD1 as D (5 bases). This CDR3 is 15 amino acids long. Germline CDR1 SEHNR, CDR2 FQNEAQ (reference sequence). V lost 2 bases, J lost 0 bases, and 9 bases lay in between. In DNA, the CDR3 is TGTGCCAGCAGCTTACAGGACACTAGCACAGATACGCAGTATTTT. As protein: CASSLQDTSTDTQYF.

This clonotype occurred once. The junction and the germline gene differ at one end; a read error may be behind it. The DNA for the CDR3 is TGTGCCAGCAAAAAGGACAATCAGCCCCAACATTTT. Its protein product is CASKKDNQPQHF. The genes are TRBV6-2 or TRBV6-3 and TRBJ1-5; possible D gene TRBD1, 5 bases. The CDR3 runs to 12 residues. The germline CDR1 and CDR2 sequences are MNHEY and SVGEGT.

Points on this clonotype: A much larger clone differs by one base, so this may be a read error. This chain connects TRBV28 to TRBJ1-5, with 7 bases identical to TRBD1. Germline V lookup: CDR1 MDHEN, CDR2 SYDVKM. CDR3 size: 14 residues. The CDR3 here is CVSSLDRAWKPQHF. For the CDR3, the DNA is TGTGTCAGCAGTTTAGACAGGGCCTGGAAGCCCCAGCATTTT.

With respect to this clonotype: Given the absence of the conserved phenylalanine or tryptophan at the CDR3 end, a read error is likely. The chain is built from TRBV5-5 and TRBJ2-2, with 8 bases aligning to TRBD2. The CDR3 is 15 residues long. Looked up from germline, CDR1 is SGHKS and CDR2 is YYEKEE (reference sequence). V shed 8 bases, J shed 0 bases, and the junction held 6 bases outside the gene matches. CDR3 bases: TGTGCCAGTAGAACTAGCGGAACGAACACCGGGGAGCTGTTTTAT. Translation: CASRTSGTNTGELFY.

This clonotype was counted ten times or more. The chain uses TRBV20-1 and TRBJ2-1, with 11 nucleotides matching TRBD1. Trimming cost V 4 bases and J 9 bases; bases outside gene matches: 2. This CDR3 is 12 amino acids long. Per the germline V gene, CDR1 is DFQATT and CDR2 is SNEGSKA (reference sequence). The CDR3 is CSATGQGVEQFF. CDR3 sequence (DNA): TGCAGTGCTACGGGACAGGGGGTTGAGCAGTTCTTC.

Notes on this clonotype: The junction differs from germline at one of its ends, possibly a read error. This chain links TRBV28 with TRBJ2-7; weak D call: TRBD1 (6 bases). Germline assignment: CDR1 MDHEN and CDR2 SYDVKM. The CDR3 consists of 13 residues. CDR3 amino acids: CASSRQDFYERYF. The CDR3 DNA reads TGTGCCAGCAGTCGACAGGACTTCTACGAGCGGTACTTC.

The rearrangement links TRBV5-1 to TRBJ1-2; D not resolved. The CDR3 sequence is 13 residues long. Germline CDR1 is SGHRS and CDR2 is YFSETQ. V shed 6 bases and J shed 5 bases, with 14 bases lying between them. The CDR3 spells CASIEGPVYGYTF. DNA for the CDR3: TGCGCCAGCATCGAGGGTCCTGTTTATGGCTACACCTTC.

This clonotype was seen only a few times. The chain employs TRBV5-1 and TRBJ1-4, with TRBD1 matching over 12 bases. This CDR3 is built from 19 residues. V was pared by 4 bases and J by 3 bases, with 13 bases of the junction left unmatched. CDR1 SGHRS and CDR2 YFSETQ come from the germline V gene. The CDR3 loop reads CASSPTGTGGAGANEKLFF. Here the CDR3 DNA reads TGCGCCAGCAGCCCGACCGGGACAGGGGGCGCGGGGGCTAATGAAAAACTGTTTTTT.

Comments on this clonotype: Its ends do not fully match the called genes, so a read error is possible. The rearrangement joins TRBV11-1 to TRBJ2-1, with D perhaps given as TRBD1 or TRBD2 (6 bases each). Looked up from germline, CDR1 is SGHAT and CDR2 is FQDESV (reference sequence). The CDR3 loop spans 15 amino acids. The CDR3 here is CTSSADRGRVNEQFF. In DNA, the CDR3 is TGTACCAGCAGCGCAGACCGGGGGCGGGTCAATGAGCAATTCTTC.

About this clonotype itself: Mismatch with germline at one junction end may stem from a read error. The chain carries TRBV5-6 and TRBJ2-5; D ambiguous. CDR1 is SGHDT, CDR2 YYEEEE, per germline. The CDR3 extends over 13 amino acids. The CDR3 nucleotides read TGTGACAGCAGCTGGGCAGGTGGAGAGACCCAGTACTTC. The encoded protein is CDSSWAGGETQYF.